The T cell receptor beta chain described here comes from a study of cytomegalovirus exposure and HLA in healthy donors. Overall study findings and caveats: Later analysis found that TCR beta chains associated with HLA were more clonally expanded than other, equally common chains. Excluded: some indistinguishable V segments such as TRBV6-2 and TRBV6-3.

Note on this clone: Antigen: not known.

Use of 60 Vbeta and 13 Jbeta primers characterized the PCR. Sequencing was performed with immunoSEQ multiplex PCR; in TCRdb, only in-frame clones are kept and a portion is missing. The table shows 95,000 to 100,000 clones, with approximately 75% occurring only once. The CDR3 is 13 amino acids. Germline CDR1 reads LNHDA; CDR2 reads SQIVND (reference sequence). The sequenced sample was PBMCs. This TCR was recovered from a woman aged 40 to 50 in good health and CMV-seronegative. The chain combines TRBV19 with TRBJ2-6; D possibly corresponds to TRBD2 (5 bases). CDR3 in DNA: TGTGCGACCACCGGGGCTGGGGCCAACGTCCTGACTTTC. Protein product: CATTGAGANVLTF.